Described below is a single TCR beta chain sequence and its context. Antigen: not known. Each CDR3 protein is one row after TCRdb ran MiXCR on the 5' RACE reads. This table holds a few hundred thousand distinct CDR3 sequences, about 20% found once. After removal of 5 bases from V and 6 bases from J, the junction contained 7 bases not matched to a gene. The CDR3 extends over 15 amino acids. Looked up from germline, CDR1 is SEHNR and CDR2 is FQNEAQ (reference sequence). The source of the sample is a study of T-cell memory formation after mild COVID-19. Study-level findings and limits: CD4/CD8 balance characterized clones contracting day 15 to 85, and CD4+ skew characterized later expanders. Certain responding clones were present in pre-infection memory, suggesting participation of cross-reactive memory.

Sequencing was performed on PBMCs or a T cell subset sorted from them (not recorded which). The clonotype originates from an adult woman who had mild COVID-19 (a few samples of this study predate the infection). Cell type and time point are not known. This sequence joins TRBV7-9 and TRBJ2-5, with 12 bases identical to TRBD1. The CDR3 DNA reads TGTGCCAGCAGCCTCGGGACAGGGGGCGCGAAGACCCAGTACTTC. It translates to CASSLGTGGAKTQYF.